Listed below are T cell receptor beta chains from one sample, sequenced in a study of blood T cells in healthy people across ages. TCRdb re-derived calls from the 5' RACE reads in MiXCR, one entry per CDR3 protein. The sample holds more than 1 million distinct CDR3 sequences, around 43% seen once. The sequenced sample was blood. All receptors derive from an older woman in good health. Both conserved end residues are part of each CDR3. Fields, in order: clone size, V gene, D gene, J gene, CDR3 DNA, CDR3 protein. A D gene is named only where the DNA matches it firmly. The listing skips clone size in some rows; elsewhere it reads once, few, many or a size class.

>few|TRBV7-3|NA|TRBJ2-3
TGTGCCAGCAGCCTTACGGGGGCTTTTAACACAGATACGCAGTATTTT
CASSLTGAFNTDTQYF
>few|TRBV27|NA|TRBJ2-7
TGTGCCAGCAGGGGGGCCGGGGCCTCCTACGAGCAGTACTTC
CASRGAGASYEQYF
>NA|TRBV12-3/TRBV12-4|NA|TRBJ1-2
TGTGCCAGCAGTTTCGGGGCGCGGCGGGGGGATGGCTACACCTTC
CASSFGARRGDGYTF
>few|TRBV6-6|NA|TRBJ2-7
TGTGCCAGCAGTAGCAGCCCGGTCGAGCAGTACTTC
CASSSSPVEQYF
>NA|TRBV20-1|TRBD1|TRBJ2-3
TGCAGTGCCCTGGGACAGGGGATTGCCGATACGCAGTATTTT
CSALGQGIADTQYF
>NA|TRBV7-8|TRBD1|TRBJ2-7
TGTGCCAGCAGCCCCACGGGACAGGCCGACTACGAGCAGTACTTC
CASSPTGQADYEQYF
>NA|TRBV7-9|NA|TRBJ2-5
TGTGCCAGCAGCAAGAATTTGGGGGAGCAGTACTTC
CASSKNLGEQYF
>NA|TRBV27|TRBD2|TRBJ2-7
TGTACCAGCAGTCCCGCCGCCCGACTAGCCGTCCTCCCCAACGAGCAGTACTTC
CTSSPAARLAVLPNEQYF
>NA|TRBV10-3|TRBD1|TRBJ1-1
TGTGCCATCAGGGGGACAGCTTTGAACACTGAAGCTTTCTTT
CAIRGTALNTEAFF
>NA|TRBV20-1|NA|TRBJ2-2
TGCAGTGCCCTAGGCACCGGGGAGCTGTTTTTT
CSALGTGELFF
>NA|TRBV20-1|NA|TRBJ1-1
TGCAGTGCGGGGTCGGCTTTCTTT
CSAGSAFF
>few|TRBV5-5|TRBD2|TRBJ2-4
TGTGCCAGCAGCTCCACCTGGACTAGCGGGAGGGGGGAGCAGTACTTC
CASSSTWTSGRGEQYF
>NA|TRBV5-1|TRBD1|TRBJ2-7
TGCGCCAGCAGCCCCCAGGCAGGGGGCAGTTTCTACGAGCAGTACTTC
CASSPQAGGSFYEQYF
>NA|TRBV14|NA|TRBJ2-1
TGTGCCAGCAGCCAATTACTAGGGAATGAGCAGTTCTTC
CASSQLLGNEQFF
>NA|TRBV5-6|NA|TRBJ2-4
TGTGCCAGCAGCTTGGTAGGGGTAGGGGCCAAAAACATTCAGTACTTC
CASSLVGVGAKNIQYF
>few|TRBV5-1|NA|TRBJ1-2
TGCGCCAGCAGCTTGGTGTCGGAGAACGGCTACACCTTC
CASSLVSENGYTF
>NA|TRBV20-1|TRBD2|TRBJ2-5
TGCAGTGCTAGTCCCGACCTTCGGACTAGTACCTTGAAGACCCAGTACTTC
CSASPDLRTSTLKTQYF
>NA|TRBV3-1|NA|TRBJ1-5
TGTGCCAGCAGCCAAGACGCGTTTAGCAATCAGCCCCAGCATTTT
CASSQDAFSNQPQHF
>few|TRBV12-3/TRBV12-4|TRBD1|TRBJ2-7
TGTGCCAGCAGTTTAGCAGAGGACAGGGCTCCCTACGAGCAGTACTTC
CASSLAEDRAPYEQYF
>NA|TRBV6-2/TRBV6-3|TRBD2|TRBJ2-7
TGTGCCACCCTAGCGGAATTCTCCTACGAGCAGTACTTC
CATLAEFSYEQYF
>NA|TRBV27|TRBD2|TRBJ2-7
TGTGCCAGCAGTACTGGACTAGCCTTTTTCTACGAGCAGTACTTC
CASSTGLAFFYEQYF
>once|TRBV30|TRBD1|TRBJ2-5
TGTGCCTGGAGTTCGATAACAGGGGGACGGGAGACCCAGTACTTC
CAWSSITGGRETQYF
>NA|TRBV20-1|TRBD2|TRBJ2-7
TGCAGTGCTAACCCATATAGCGGGAGTTCCTACGAGCAGTACTTC
CSANPYSGSSYEQYF
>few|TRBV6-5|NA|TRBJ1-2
TGTGCCAGCAGTTACGACAGCTACAACTATGGCTACACCTTC
CASSYDSYNYGYTF
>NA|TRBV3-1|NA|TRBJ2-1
TGTGCCAGCAGCCAAGGCTACCACAATGAGCAGTTCTTC
CASSQGYHNEQFF
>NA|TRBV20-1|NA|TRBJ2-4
TGCAGTGGGGCCCAGGAGGGGGTCAAAAACATTCAGTACTTC
CSGAQEGVKNIQYF
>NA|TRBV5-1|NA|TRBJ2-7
TGCGCCAGCAGCTTGGCCGTATGGAGCTCCTACGAGCAGTACTTC
CASSLAVWSSYEQYF
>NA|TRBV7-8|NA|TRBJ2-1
TGTGCCAGCAGCTTAGCGGCCAGGTACAAGGAGCAGTTCTTC
CASSLAARYKEQFF
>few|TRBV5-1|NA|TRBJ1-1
TGCGCCAGCAGGGCAGGGAGCACTGAAGCTTTCTTT
CASRAGSTEAFF
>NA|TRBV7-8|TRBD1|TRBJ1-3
TGTGCCAGCAGACCAGGACAGGGGAACTCTGGAAACACCATATATTTT
CASRPGQGNSGNTIYF
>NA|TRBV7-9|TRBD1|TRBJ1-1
TGTGCCAGCACCTTAGGGACAGGGTCGTTGGCTTTCTTT
CASTLGTGSLAFF
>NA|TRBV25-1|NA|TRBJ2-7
TGTGCCAGCTCCTTACAGACCTACGAGCAGTACTTC
CASSLQTYEQYF
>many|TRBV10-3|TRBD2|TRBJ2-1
TGTGCCATCAGACGGGAGGGGACTGAGCAGTTCTTC
CAIRREGTEQFF
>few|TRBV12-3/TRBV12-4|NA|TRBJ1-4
TGTGCCAGCAGTGTTCAGGGCTCTAATGAAAAACTGTTTTTT
CASSVQGSNEKLFF
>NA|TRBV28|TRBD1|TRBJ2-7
TGTGCCAGCAGTTTTGCCGGGACAGGGACCTACGAGCAGTACTTC
CASSFAGTGTYEQYF
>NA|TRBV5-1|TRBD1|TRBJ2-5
TGCGCCAGCAGCTTGGAGGCAGGGGGCCTCGGCCAAGAGACCCAGTACTTC
CASSLEAGGLGQETQYF
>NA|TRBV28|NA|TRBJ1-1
TGTGCCAGCAGTTCAGGGAGGATGGACACTGAAGCTTTCTTT
CASSSGRMDTEAFF
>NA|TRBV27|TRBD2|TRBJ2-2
TGTGCCAGCAGTTCCGCTAGCGGGAGCACCGGGGAGCTGTTTTTT
CASSSASGSTGELFF
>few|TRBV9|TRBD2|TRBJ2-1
TGTGCCAGCAGCGTAGAGATTAGCGGGAGTGGGAATGAGCAGTTCTTC
CASSVEISGSGNEQFF
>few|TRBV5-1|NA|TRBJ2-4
TGCGCCAGCAGCTTGGATGGCATTCAGTACTTC
CASSLDGIQYF
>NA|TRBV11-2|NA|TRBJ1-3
TGTGCCAGCAGCTTGCGTCGCCAGGCTACTACAAGCTCTGGGAACACCATATATTTT
CASSLRRQATTSSGNTIYF
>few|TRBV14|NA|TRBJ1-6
TGTGCCAGCAGCCAAAGAGGGCCAGCAGGGTATTCACCCCTCCACTTT
CASSQRGPAGYSPLHF
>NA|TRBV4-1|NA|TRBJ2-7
TGCGCCAGCAGCCAAGGGGCGTTCTACGAGCAGTACTTC
CASSQGAFYEQYF
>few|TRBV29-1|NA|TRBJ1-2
TGCAGCGTTGATGAAGGGGTCTCTTATGGCTACACCTTC
CSVDEGVSYGYTF
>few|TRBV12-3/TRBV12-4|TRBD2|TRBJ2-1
TGTGCCATCGGACTAGCGGGAGGCAATGAGCAGTTCTTC
CAIGLAGGNEQFF